These 5 T cell receptor beta chains came from one sample sequenced in a study of neoadjuvant anti-PD-1 for oral cavity cancer. Time point defined: after neoadjuvant nivolumab, at surgical resection. Repertoires were generated with immunoSEQ multiplex PCR, while TCRdb's copy carries only in-frame clones and drops some. The sample records approximately 42,000 clones, about 77% being singletons. This specimen was PBMCs, taken after nivolumab (anti-PD-1) treatment. These receptors were collected from a person aged 35 to 85 with oral cavity squamous cell carcinoma.

The chain employs TRBV6-1 and TRBJ1-1, with D tentatively TRBD1 (5 bases). This CDR3 contains 15 residues. Trimming took 2 bases from V and 0 from J, leaving 10 bases between them. Germline V CDR1 and CDR2: MNHNS, SASEGT. The CDR3 sequence: CASSESAGLNTEAFF. In nucleotides, the CDR3 is TGTGCCAGCAGTGAATCAGCAGGGCTGAACACTGAAGCTTTCTTT.

This clone was observed a single time. The germline gene is not matched at one end of the junction; a read error may be the cause. V gene TRBV7-7 combines with J gene TRBJ2-1; 8 bases are shared with TRBD2. This CDR3 comprises 15 residues. The germline V gene has CDR1 SSHAT and CDR2 FNYEAQ (reference sequence). CDR3 protein: CASSSLAGKGDEQFF. For the CDR3, the DNA is TGTGCTAGCAGCTCTTTAGCGGGAAAGGGAGATGAGCAGTTCTTC.

The rearrangement links TRBV6-5 to TRBJ1-2; 8 bases are a match to TRBD1. The CDR3 is 15 amino acids. V shed 2 bases and J 4 bases; nucleotides not matched to a gene: 6. CDR1 is MNHEY and CDR2 is SVGAGI in the germline V gene. DNA of the CDR3: TGTGCCAGCAGTTACACAGGGGGGAAAATCTATGGCTACACCTTC. This gives the protein CASSYTGGKIYGYTF.

This chain joins TRBV19 and TRBJ2-1; 8 nucleotides align to TRBD2. Germline CDR1 is LNHDA and CDR2 is SQIVND (reference sequence). This CDR3 is 13 amino acids long. Trimming cost V 4 bases and J 10 bases; bases outside gene matches: 6. CDR3 bases: TGTGCCAGTAGTAAAGCGGGGGTCTTGGAGCAGTTCTTC. Translated: CASSKAGVLEQFF.

V and J are TRBV10-3 and TRBJ2-7, with D perhaps TRBD2 (7 bases). The germline CDR1 and CDR2 sequences are ENHRY and SYGVKD. The CDR3 spans 14 residues. V was shortened by 4 bases and J by 4 bases, with 14 bases between the two germline ends. CDR3 loop: CAISAVRGQYEQYF. In DNA form, the CDR3 reads TGTGCCATCAGTGCGGTGCGGGGGCAATACGAGCAGTACTTC.